The clone carrying this T cell receptor beta chain was detected many times. The CDR3 contains 14 residues. V was cut by 10 bases and J by 0 bases, with 15 bases left in between. Amplified regions were TCR beta CDR3 sequences from RNA transcripts. The HTBI primer set served for first-round RT-PCR of the TCR CDR3. TCRdb fed the multiplex PCR reads into MiXCR, producing one record per CDR3 protein. The sample contains around 420,000 distinct CDR3 sequences, about 13% of which appear only once. This sample is part of a study of T cells in Graves' hyperthyroidism and ophthalmopathy. The chain employs TRBV12-3 or TRBV12-4 and TRBJ1-1; possible D gene TRBD1, 5 bases. The TCR originated in a woman aged 18-30 years with Graves' hyperthyroidism. Sequencing was performed on blood. CDR3 protein: CATRGAYMNTEAFF. The CDR3 DNA sequence: TGTGCCACCCGCGGGGCATACATGAACACTGAAGCTTTCTTT.